This T cell receptor (beta chain) is from a study of blood T cell repertoires in COVID-19. Study at large: T cells, B-cell-depleted T cells, or PBMCs provided the cDNA or gDNA that served as material.

This CDR3 is built from 14 residues. Trimming stripped 3 bases from V and 5 bases from J, with 10 bases between. Germline values: CDR1 MGHDK, CDR2 SYGVNS. Profiled with immunoSEQ multiplex PCR; TCRdb holds only in-frame clones, not every one. The sample lists around 190,000 clones; roughly 90% were seen once. Input material: PBMCs or T cells enriched from blood (not recorded which). The chain employs TRBV25-1 and TRBJ2-2, with no clear D. The origin of this receptor is a man between 18 and 35 years old with acute COVID-19. CDR3 residues: CASSEVSGTGELFF. For the CDR3, the DNA is TGTGCCAGCAGTGAGGTATCCGGGACCGGGGAGCTGTTTTTT.